These T cell receptor beta chains were read from a single sample in a study of identical twins. TCRdb processed the 5' RACE reads anew with MiXCR; each CDR3 protein has one entry. The sample yields about 570,000 distinct CDR3 sequences, 9% to 10% seen once. These data also formed part of another study, on yellow fever vaccine responses in identical twins.

Sequencing used PBMCs. These receptors were collected from a young woman in good health. CDR3s include the opening cysteine and the closing phenylalanine or tryptophan. A D gene is named only where the DNA matches it firmly. Size values are once, few and many counts, or a class for expanded clones, and some rows have none.

abundance	d_gene	v_gene	j_gene	CDR3nt	CDR3aa
.	TRBD2	TRBV7-2	TRBJ2-2	TGTGCCAGCAGCTTAGGGACTAGCGGGAGCTACACCGGGGAGCTGTTTTTT	CASSLGTSGSYTGELFF
many	.	TRBV6-5	TRBJ2-2	TGTGCCAGCAGTTACGGGGGGGGACATGGGACCGGGGAGCTGTTTTTT	CASSYGGGHGTGELFF
few	.	TRBV10-3	TRBJ2-1	TGTGCCATCAGCCAGCTGGATATAGCCAATGAGCAGTTCTTC	CAISQLDIANEQFF
many	.	TRBV18	TRBJ2-5	TGTGCCAGCTCACAGCAAGAGACCCAGTACTTC	CASSQQETQYF
few	.	TRBV5-1	TRBJ2-7	TGCGCCAGCAGCTTGGTTCCCGACGCAGGGACCTACGAGCAGTACTTC	CASSLVPDAGTYEQYF
many	.	TRBV12-3/TRBV12-4	TRBJ2-7	TGTGCCAGCAGTTTGTGGTTGACAGGGAGGGAGCAGTACTTC	CASSLWLTGREQYF
many	TRBD1	TRBV12-3/TRBV12-4	TRBJ2-5	TGTGCCAGCAGTTTACACAGGGGACAAGAGACCCAGTACTTC	CASSLHRGQETQYF
many	.	TRBV4-3	TRBJ2-2	TGCGCCAGCAGCCAAGGTGCGACGAACACCGGGGAGCTGTTTTTT	CASSQGATNTGELFF
few	.	TRBV7-2	TRBJ2-7	TGTGCCAGCAGCTGGGCTAGCGCCGAATCCTACGAGCAGTACTTC	CASSWASAESYEQYF
many	.	TRBV12-3/TRBV12-4	TRBJ1-2	TGTGCCAGCAGTTTGGGGACCACCTATGGCTACACCTTC	CASSLGTTYGYTF
.	.	TRBV3-1	TRBJ2-7	TGTGCCAGCAGCCAAGAGTACGGGAGAGGGTCCTACGAGCAGTACTTC	CASSQEYGRGSYEQYF
many	.	TRBV7-9	TRBJ2-7	TGTGCCAGCAGCCTCGGAACCGACGAGCAGTACTTC	CASSLGTDEQYF
few	.	TRBV6-5	TRBJ2-7	TGTGCCAGCTGTATGGCCGGCGAGCAGTACTTC	CASCMAGEQYF
many	TRBD2	TRBV20-1	TRBJ2-7	TGCAGTGCTAGAAGCGGGAGTTTTTACGAGCAGTACTTC	CSARSGSFYEQYF
many	.	TRBV28	TRBJ2-7	TGTGCCAGCAGCCCGTGGAGAGGGGACCTAAGCTACGAGCAGTACTTC	CASSPWRGDLSYEQYF
once	TRBD1	TRBV6-2/TRBV6-3	TRBJ2-5	TGTGCCAGCAGGTGGACAGGGACAGAGACCCAGTACTTC	CASRWTGTETQYF
.	TRBD1	TRBV10-3	TRBJ2-3	TGTGCCATCAGTAAGACAGGGGGGAGCACAGATACGCAGTATTTT	CAISKTGGSTDTQYF
.	TRBD2	TRBV4-3	TRBJ2-1	TGCGCCAGCAGCCAAAAGCGGGAGGGCGGGAATGAGCAGTTCTTC	CASSQKREGGNEQFF
many	.	TRBV7-2	TRBJ2-1	TGTGCCAGCAGCCCAAGTTACAATGAGCAGTTCTTC	CASSPSYNEQFF
many	TRBD2	TRBV6-1	TRBJ2-1	TGTGCCAGCAGTAAGGGACTAGGGGCCAATGAGCAGTTCTTC	CASSKGLGANEQFF
.	TRBD2	TRBV4-3	TRBJ2-5	TGCGCCAGCAGCCAGGTAGCGGGAGAGACCCAGTACTTC	CASSQVAGETQYF
many	TRBD2	TRBV12-5	TRBJ2-5	TGTGCTAGTGGTTACCGGGAGGATGTGGAGACCCAGTACTTC	CASGYREDVETQYF
few	.	TRBV24-1	TRBJ2-6	TGTGCCACCAGCTCCTTGAGCACCTCTGGGGCCAACGTCCTGACTTTC	CATSSLSTSGANVLTF
few	TRBD2	TRBV10-2	TRBJ2-1	TGCGCCAGCAACAGGGCGACTAGCGGGGTCTACAATGAGCAGTTCTTC	CASNRATSGVYNEQFF
.	.	TRBV5-5	TRBJ2-7	TGTGCCATGAGCCCTGGCGTCGTTCGTAGCGAGCAGTACTTC	CAMSPGVVRSEQYF